These 19 T cell receptor beta chains originate from one sample sequenced in a study (dated by TCRdb to the mid-2010s). The library was generated by 5' RACE. The run used an Illumina MiSeq. The public reads were reanalyzed by TCRdb: fastp trimming at Q25, MiXCR alignment, in-frame beta chains only. Records with the same CDR3 protein are collapsed into one entry carrying the most frequent genes and DNA. Recorded for this sample are about 5,400 distinct CDR3 sequences; more than 50% of them occurred a single time. The top ten constitute over 3.5% of the sample. The sequenced sample was memory CD4+ T cells sorted from blood. The cell subset or site label corresponds to: memory CD4+ T cells, CD4+CD45RO+CD25-. All receptors come from a female donor with breast cancer.

This clonotype appeared once. The V gene is TRBV7-2, the J gene TRBJ2-2, with 11 nucleotides matching TRBD2. Germline V CDR1 and CDR2: SGHTA, FQGNSA. The CDR3 is 17 residues long. The junction had 2 bases not matched to a gene; V was cut back by 0 bases and J by 2 bases. The CDR3, as DNA: TGTGCCAGCAGCTTAGCTAGCGGGGGGGTAAACACCGGGGAGCTGTTTTTT. This codes for CASSLASGGVNTGELFF. Filled out from reference TRBV7-2 and TRBJ2-2, the complete variable domain reads GAGVSQSPSNKVTEKGKDVELRCDPISGHTALYWYRQSLGQGLEFLIYFQGNSAPDKSGLPSDRFSAERTGGSVSTLTIQRTQQEDSAVYLCASSLASGGVNTGELFFGEGSRLTVL.

As to this clonotype: Germline and junction disagree at one end, which may indicate a read error. V gene TRBV5-4 combines with J gene TRBJ2-5; D is ambiguous. Looked up from germline, CDR1 is SGHNT and CDR2 is YYREEE (reference sequence). This CDR3 contains 11 residues. The CDR3 coding sequence is TGTGCCAGCAGCTTGGGCACTCGACACCTCTTC. It yields the protein CASSLGTRHLF. The full variable domain, with the rest looked up from reference TRBV5-4 and TRBJ2-5, is ETGVTQSPTHLIKTRGQQVTLRCSSQSGHNTVSWYQQALGQGPQFIFQYYREEENGRGNFPPRFSGLQFPNYSSELNVNALELDDSALYLCASSLGTRHLFGPGTRLLVL.

This chain joins TRBV18 and TRBJ2-7, with D uncertain. Between the trimmed V and J ends, which lost 2 bases and 2 bases, there was a span of 16 bases. CDR3 length: 16 amino acids. In germline, CDR1 is KGHSH, CDR2 LQKENI. CDR3 loop: CASSPVRTSQPYEQYF. The CDR3 DNA follows: TGTGCCAGCTCACCAGTTCGGACCAGTCAGCCCTACGAGCAGTACTTC.

The chain links TRBV7-3 to TRBJ1-1; D not certain. In germline, CDR1 is SGHTA, CDR2 FQGTGA. V gave up 5 bases and J gave up 5 bases, with 12 bases separating them. The CDR3 runs 13 residues. The CDR3 DNA sequence: TGTGCCAGCAGCGCGACCCGACGGACTGAAGCTTTCTTT. Protein product: CASSATRRTEAFF.

This chain links TRBV12-3 or TRBV12-4 with TRBJ1-1, with 11 positions matching TRBD1. With V trimmed by 7 bases and J by 3 bases, 4 bases remained unmatched. The CDR3 sequence is 14 residues long. The CDR3 DNA follows: TGTGCCAGCAAATGGACAGGGGGCCACACTGAAGCTTTCTTT. This encodes CASKWTGGHTEAFF.

The V gene is TRBV7-6, the J gene TRBJ1-3, with unresolved D. Germline CDR1 and CDR2: SGHVS and FNYEAQ. Deletions cut 2 bases from V and 0 bases from J, with 11 bases between. This CDR3 spans 16 amino acids. This CDR3 is CASSLLSRGSGNTIYF. CDR3 coding DNA: TGTGCCAGCAGCTTATTATCTCGGGGCTCTGGAAACACCATATATTTT. Full variable domain (remainder filled in from reference TRBV7-6 and TRBJ1-3): GAGVSQSPRYKVTKRGQDVALRCDPISGHVSLYWYRQALGQGPEFLTYFNYEAQQDKSGLPNDRFSAERPEGSISTLTIQRTEQRDSAMYRCASSLLSRGSGNTIYFGEGSWLTVV.

This clonotype was detected only a few times. This rearrangement joins TRBV20-1 to TRBJ1-1; D not resolved. Per germline, CDR1 DFQATT and CDR2 SNEGSKA (reference sequence). V was cut by 7 bases and J by 5 bases, with 26 bases left in between. The CDR3 sequence is 16 residues long. The CDR3 here is CSGSGPQLRRWTEAFF. The CDR3 bases are TGCAGTGGATCTGGGCCGCAGTTAAGGAGATGGACTGAAGCTTTCTTT.

The gene calls are TRBV7-2 and TRBJ2-7; TRBD2 matches 11 bases. This CDR3 contains 15 residues. The V segment lost 5 bases and the J segment 7 bases; nucleotides outside the gene matches: 10. CDR1 and CDR2 (germline): SGHTA, FQGNSA. CDR3 amino acids: CASSRSGRAFGEQYF. The DNA for the CDR3 is TGTGCCAGCAGCCGTAGCGGGAGGGCCTTTGGTGAGCAGTACTTC.

The chain links TRBV27 to TRBJ2-7; tentative D call: TRBD1 (5 bases). V dropped 6 bases and J dropped 1 base, with 10 bases sitting between them. Looked up from germline, CDR1 is MNHEY and CDR2 is SMNVEV (reference sequence). The CDR3 sequence is 13 residues long. The CDR3: CASRPQVSYEQYF. The DNA for the CDR3 is TGTGCCAGCAGACCACAGGTTTCCTACGAGCAGTACTTC.

There are a few counts of this clonotype. V gene TRBV7-2 combines with J gene TRBJ2-1, with D unresolved. The CDR3 sequence is 13 residues long. CDR1 is SGHTA, CDR2 FQGNSA, per germline. Trimming removed 5 bases at V and 9 bases at J, with 14 bases between. Here the CDR3 DNA reads TGTGCCAGCAGCCGCAACATAGTAGGTGAGCAGTTCTTC. It specifies CASSRNIVGEQFF.

The V call is TRBV7-2, the J call TRBJ2-7; TRBD1 is a possible D gene (5 bases). CDR3 length: 15 amino acids. Trimming cost V 5 bases and J 4 bases, with 18 bases left between them. In germline, CDR1 is SGHTA, CDR2 FQGNSA. The CDR3 reads CASSRRPTAEYEQYF. Here the CDR3 DNA reads TGTGCCAGCAGCCGACGACCGACAGCTGAGTACGAGCAGTACTTC.

This clonotype showed up just once. A read error may be the cause here, since a much bigger clone is one base away. In this CDR3 the conserved last residue, phenylalanine or tryptophan, is missing, so a read error is likely. The chain is built from TRBV4-1 and TRBJ1-6, with 10 bases identical to TRBD1. V was pared by 4 bases and J by 8 bases, with 5 bases of the junction left unmatched. The CDR3 totals 15 residues. CDR1 and CDR2 (germline): MGHRA, YSYEKL. CDR3 bases: TGCGCCAGCAGCCTCCTCGGGACAGGGGATTCACCCCTCCACCTT. This gives the protein CASSLLGTGDSPLHL.

The chain employs TRBV24-1 and TRBJ1-1; D call uncertain. The germline CDR1 and CDR2 sequences are KGHDR and SFDVKD. Trimming shortened V by 4 bases and J by 8 bases, and 7 bases separated the two germline ends. This CDR3 contains 11 residues. The CDR3: CATSDSREAFF. CDR3 nucleotide sequence: TGTGCCACCAGTGACTCAAGGGAAGCTTTCTTT.

This clonotype was counted only a few times. The chain employs TRBV7-9 and TRBJ2-5, with D perhaps matching TRBD2 (5 bases). V was trimmed by 1 base and J by 7 bases, leaving 7 bases between them. The germline V gene encodes CDR1 SEHNR and CDR2 FQNEAQ (reference sequence). This CDR3 has 12 residues. The CDR3 loop is CASSLGGLTQYF. CDR3 DNA sequence: TGTGCCAGCAGCTTAGGCGGACTGACCCAGTACTTC. The variable domain in full, completed from reference TRBV7-9 and TRBJ2-5, reads DTGVSQNPRHKITKRGQNVTFRCDPISEHNRLYWYRQTLGQGPEFLTYFQNEAQLEKSRLLSDRFSAERPKGSFSTLEIQRTEQGDSAMYLCASSLGGLTQYFGPGTRLLVL.

The chain is built from TRBV5-6 and TRBJ1-1, with unresolved D. The CDR3 sequence is 12 residues long. Germline V gives CDR1 SGHDT, CDR2 YYEEEE. V lost 0 bases, J lost 8 bases, and 8 bases lay in between. DNA for the CDR3: TGTGCCAGCAGCTTGGTAGCTGAGGAAGCTTTCTTT. This translates into CASSLVAEEAFF.

On this clonotype itself: Germline and junction disagree at one end, which may indicate a read error. The rearrangement links TRBV11-1 to TRBJ2-3; D is undetermined. The CDR3 runs to 14 residues. CDR1 SGHAT and CDR2 FQDESV come from the germline V gene (reference sequence). As DNA, the CDR3 is TGTGCCGGCAGCCCCCACCGAGGCACAGATACGCAGTATTTC. This codes for CAGSPHRGTDTQYF. Using reference TRBV11-1 and TRBJ2-3 for the parts outside the CDR3, the full variable domain is EAEVAQSPRYKITEKSQAVAFWCDPISGHATLYWYRQILGQGPELLVQFQDESVVDDSQLPKDRFSAERLKGVDSTLKIQPAELGDSAMYLCAGSPHRGTDTQYFGPGTRLTVL.

The chain couples TRBV11-3 to TRBJ2-7; D possibly corresponds to TRBD1 (7 bases). V was cut by 5 bases and J by 5 bases, with 19 bases left in between. Germline V gene lookup returns CDR1 SGHNT and CDR2 YENEEA. The CDR3 is 15 residues long. The CDR3 nucleotides read TGTGCCAGCAGCGTGGCGGAGGGGGCGCACAACGAGCAGTACTTC. Amino acids: CASSVAEGAHNEQYF.

The genes are TRBV5-6 and TRBJ2-5, with D perhaps TRBD1 (6 bases). Germline assignment: CDR1 SGHDT and CDR2 YYEEEE. This CDR3 is 11 amino acids long. V lost 7 bases and J 4 bases, leaving 8 bases between the germline ends. CDR3 DNA sequence: TGTGCCAGCGGCAGGGGAGAGACCCAGTACTTC. It encodes CASGRGETQYF.

This clonotype has just one count. At one boundary the junction diverges from the germline segment, which might be a read error. The rearrangement uses TRBV5-1 and TRBJ2-2; possibly TRBD2 for D (5 bases). Germline values: CDR1 SGHRS, CDR2 YFSETQ. The CDR3 covers 15 residues. This CDR3 reads CASSRLGANTGEPFF. The DNA of the CDR3 is TGCGCCAGCAGCCGATTGGGTGCGAACACCGGGGAGCCGTTTTTT.